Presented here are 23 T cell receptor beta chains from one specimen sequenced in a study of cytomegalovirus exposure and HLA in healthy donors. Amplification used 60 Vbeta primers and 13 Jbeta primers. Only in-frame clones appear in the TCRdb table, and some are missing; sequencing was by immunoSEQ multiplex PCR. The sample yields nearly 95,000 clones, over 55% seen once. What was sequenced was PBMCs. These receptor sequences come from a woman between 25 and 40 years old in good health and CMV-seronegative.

The CDR3 DNA follows: TGTGCCAGCAGCTCAGGGGGCGCGAGTGGCAATCAGCCCCAGCATTTT. This translates into CASSSGGASGNQPQHF. The rearrangement joins TRBV28 to TRBJ1-5; TRBD1 aligns across 8 bases. Germline V lookup: CDR1 MDHEN, CDR2 SYDVKM. The CDR3 consists of 16 residues. The V and J ends lost 6 bases and 2 bases, in that order; junction bases with no gene match: 9.

The CDR3 region is CASSKHLDRDSLHSPLHF. Written as DNA, the CDR3 is TGCGCCAGCAGCAAGCACCTCGATCGGGACAGCCTCCATTCACCCCTCCACTTT. The chain links TRBV4-3 to TRBJ1-6; TRBD1 agrees at 7 bases. The germline V gene encodes CDR1 LGHNA and CDR2 YSLEER. CDR3 length: 18 amino acids. Germline trimming cut 5 bases from V and 8 bases from J; bases unmatched to any gene: 18.

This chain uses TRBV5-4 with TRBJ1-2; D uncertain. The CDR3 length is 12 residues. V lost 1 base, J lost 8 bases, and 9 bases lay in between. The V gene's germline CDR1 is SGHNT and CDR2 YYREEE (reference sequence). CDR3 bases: TGTGCCAGCAGCTTGCCCGGGTCCGGCTACACCTTC. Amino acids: CASSLPGSGYTF.

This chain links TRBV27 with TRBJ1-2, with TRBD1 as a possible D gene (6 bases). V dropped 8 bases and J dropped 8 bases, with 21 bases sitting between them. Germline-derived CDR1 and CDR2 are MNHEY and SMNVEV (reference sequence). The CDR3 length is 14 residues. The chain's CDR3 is CASLKWGQGMGYTF. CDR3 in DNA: TGTGCCAGCCTGAAGTGGGGACAAGGAATGGGCTACACCTTC.

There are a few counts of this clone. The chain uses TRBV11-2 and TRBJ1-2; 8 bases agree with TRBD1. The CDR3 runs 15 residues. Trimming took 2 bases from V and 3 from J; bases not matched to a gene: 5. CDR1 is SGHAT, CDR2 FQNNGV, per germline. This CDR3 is CASSLSYRGDYGYTF. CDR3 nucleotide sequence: TGTGCCAGCAGCTTATCTTACAGGGGGGACTATGGCTACACCTTC.

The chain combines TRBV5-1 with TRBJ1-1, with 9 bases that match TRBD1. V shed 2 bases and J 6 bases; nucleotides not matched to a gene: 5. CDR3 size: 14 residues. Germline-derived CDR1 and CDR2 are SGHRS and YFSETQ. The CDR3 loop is CASSFGQGMAEAFF. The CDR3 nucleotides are TGCGCCAGCAGCTTTGGACAGGGGATGGCTGAAGCTTTCTTT.

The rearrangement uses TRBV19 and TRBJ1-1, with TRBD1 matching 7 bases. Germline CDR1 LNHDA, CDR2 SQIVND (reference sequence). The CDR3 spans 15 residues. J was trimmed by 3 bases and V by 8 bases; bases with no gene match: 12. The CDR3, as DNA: TGTGCCAGTTCGGACAGGAAGGTTGTGTACACTGAAGCTTTCTTT. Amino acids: CASSDRKVVYTEAFF.

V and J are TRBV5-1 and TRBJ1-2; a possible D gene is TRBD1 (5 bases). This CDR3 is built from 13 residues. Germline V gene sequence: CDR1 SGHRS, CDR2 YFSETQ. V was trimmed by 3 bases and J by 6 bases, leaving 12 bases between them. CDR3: CASSSQGTDGYTF. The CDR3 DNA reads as TGCGCCAGCAGCTCTCAGGGCACCGATGGCTACACCTTC. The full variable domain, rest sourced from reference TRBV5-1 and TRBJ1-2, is KAGVTQTPRYLIKTRGQQVTLSCSPISGHRSVSWYQQTPGQGLQFLFEYFSETQRNKGNFPGRFSGRQFSNSRSEMNVSTLELGDSALYLCASSSQGTDGYTFGSGTRLTVV.

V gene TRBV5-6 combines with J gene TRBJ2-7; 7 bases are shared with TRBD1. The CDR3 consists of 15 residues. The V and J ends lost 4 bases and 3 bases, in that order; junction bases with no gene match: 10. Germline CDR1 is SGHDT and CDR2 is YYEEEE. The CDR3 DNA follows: TGTGCCAGCAGCCGTACTGGACAGGCGCACTACGAGCAGTACTTC. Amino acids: CASSRTGQAHYEQYF.

This chain's CDR3 is CASGLRDSILYEQYF. The DNA for the CDR3 is TGTGCTAGTGGTTTGAGGGACAGTATATTGTACGAGCAGTACTTC. This chain uses TRBV12-5 with TRBJ2-7, with 7 bases that match TRBD1. CDR1 is LGHNT and CDR2 is FRNRAP in the germline V gene. This CDR3 is 15 amino acids long. Losses at the gene ends were 2 bases for V and 4 bases for J; bases not matched to a gene: 8.

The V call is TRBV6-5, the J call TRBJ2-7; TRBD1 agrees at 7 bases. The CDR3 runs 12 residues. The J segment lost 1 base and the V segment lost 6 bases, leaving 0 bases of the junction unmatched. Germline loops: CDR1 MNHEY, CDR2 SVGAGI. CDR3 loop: CASRGQSYEQYF. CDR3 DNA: TGTGCCAGCAGGGGACAGTCCTACGAGCAGTACTTC.

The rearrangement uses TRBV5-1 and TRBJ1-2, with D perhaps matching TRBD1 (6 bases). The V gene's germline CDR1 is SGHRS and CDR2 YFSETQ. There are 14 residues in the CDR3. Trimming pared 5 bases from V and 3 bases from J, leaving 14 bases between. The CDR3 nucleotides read TGCGCCAGCAGTAGGTCGGACAGCGACTATGGCTACACCTTC. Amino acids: CASSRSDSDYGYTF.

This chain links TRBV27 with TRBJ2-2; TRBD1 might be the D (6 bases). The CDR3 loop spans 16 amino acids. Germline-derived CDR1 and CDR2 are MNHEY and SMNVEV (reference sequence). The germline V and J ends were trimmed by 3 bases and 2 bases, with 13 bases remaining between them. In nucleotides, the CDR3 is TGTGCCAGCAGTTTGAGGGGGAGCACAAACACCGGGGAGCTGTTTTTT. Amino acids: CASSLRGSTNTGELFF.

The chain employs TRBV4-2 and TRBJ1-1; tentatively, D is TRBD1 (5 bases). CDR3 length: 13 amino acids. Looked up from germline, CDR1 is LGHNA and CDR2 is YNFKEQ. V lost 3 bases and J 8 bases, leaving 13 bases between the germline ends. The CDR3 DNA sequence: TGTGCCAGCAGCCAGAGTCGACAGCAGGAAGCTTTCTTT. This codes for CASSQSRQQEAFF.

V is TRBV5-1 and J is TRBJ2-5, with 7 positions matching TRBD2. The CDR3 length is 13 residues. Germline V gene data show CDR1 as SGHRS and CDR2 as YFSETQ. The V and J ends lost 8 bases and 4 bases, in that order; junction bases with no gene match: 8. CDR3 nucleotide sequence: TGCGCCAGTACCCGGGGGGAGCGAGAGACCCAGTACTTC. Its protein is CASTRGERETQYF.

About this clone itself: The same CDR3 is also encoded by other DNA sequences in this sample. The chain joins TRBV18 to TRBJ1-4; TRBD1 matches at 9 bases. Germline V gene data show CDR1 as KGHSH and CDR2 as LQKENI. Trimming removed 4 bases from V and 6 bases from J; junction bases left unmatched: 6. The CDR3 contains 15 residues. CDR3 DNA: TGTGCCAGCTCACTCCGGGGACAGGGATATGAAAAACTGTTTTTT. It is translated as CASSLRGQGYEKLFF.

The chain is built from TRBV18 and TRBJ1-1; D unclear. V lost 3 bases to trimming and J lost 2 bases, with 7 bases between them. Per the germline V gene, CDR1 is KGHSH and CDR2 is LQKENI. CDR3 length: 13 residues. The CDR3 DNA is TGTGCCAGCTCACCGGCAGTAAACACTGAAGCTTTCTTT. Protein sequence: CASSPAVNTEAFF.

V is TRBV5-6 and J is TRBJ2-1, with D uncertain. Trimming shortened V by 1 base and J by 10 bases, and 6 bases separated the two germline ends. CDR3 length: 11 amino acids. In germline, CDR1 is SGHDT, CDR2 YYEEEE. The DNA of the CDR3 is TGTGCCAGCAGCTTGCGCAGGGAGCAGTTCTTC. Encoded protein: CASSLRREQFF.

The CDR3 coding sequence is TGTGCCAGCTCACAACAAGGACTAGCGGGATTAACCGGGGAGCTGTTTTTT. Translating gives CASSQQGLAGLTGELFF. V and J are TRBV18 and TRBJ2-2; 12 bases line up with TRBD2. V was pared by 4 bases and J by 5 bases, with 8 bases of the junction left unmatched. CDR3 size: 17 residues. Germline V gene data show CDR1 as KGHSH and CDR2 as LQKENI.

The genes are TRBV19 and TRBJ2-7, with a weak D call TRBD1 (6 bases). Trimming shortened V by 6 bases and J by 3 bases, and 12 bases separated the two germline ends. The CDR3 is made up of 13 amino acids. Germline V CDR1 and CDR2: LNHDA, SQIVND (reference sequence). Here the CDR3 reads CASSKGTFYEQYF. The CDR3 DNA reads TGTGCCAGTAGCAAAGGGACATTCTACGAGCAGTACTTC. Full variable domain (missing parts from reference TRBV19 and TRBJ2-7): DGGITQSPKYLFRKEGQNVTLSCEQNLNHDAMYWYRQDPGQGLRLIYYSQIVNDFQKGDIAEGYSVSREKKESFPLTVTSAQKNPTAFYLCASSKGTFYEQYFGPGTRLTVT.

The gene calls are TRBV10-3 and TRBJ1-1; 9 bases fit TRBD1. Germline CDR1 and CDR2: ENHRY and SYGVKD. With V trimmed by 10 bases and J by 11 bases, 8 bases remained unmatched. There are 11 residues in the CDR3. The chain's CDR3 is CASGPGQGAFF. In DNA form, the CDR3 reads TGTGCCAGTGGACCTGGACAGGGGGCTTTCTTT.

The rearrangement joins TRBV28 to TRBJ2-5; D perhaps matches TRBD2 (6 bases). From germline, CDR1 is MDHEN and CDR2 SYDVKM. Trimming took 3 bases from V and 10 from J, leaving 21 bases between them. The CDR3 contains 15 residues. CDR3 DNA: TGTGCCAGCAGTTTGGTCGGGGCAATCCCCGGGGGCCAGTACTTC. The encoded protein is CASSLVGAIPGGQYF. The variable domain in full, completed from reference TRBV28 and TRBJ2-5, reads DVKVTQSSRYLVKRTGEKVFLECVQDMDHENMFWYRQDPGLGLRLIYFSYDVKMKEKGDIPEGYSVSREKKERFSLILESASTNQTSMYLCASSLVGAIPGGQYFGPGTRLLVL.

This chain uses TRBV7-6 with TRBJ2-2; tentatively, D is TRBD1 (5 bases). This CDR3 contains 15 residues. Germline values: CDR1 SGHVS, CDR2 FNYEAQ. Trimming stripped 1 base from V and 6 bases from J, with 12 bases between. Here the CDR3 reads CASSLVGAGAGELFF. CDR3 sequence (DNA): TGTGCCAGCAGCTTAGTAGGGGCCGGTGCCGGGGAGCTGTTTTTT.